Listed here are 25 T cell receptor beta chains from one sample, sequenced in a study of shared clonotypes between healthy human individuals. Sequenced by immunoSEQ multiplex PCR; TCRdb stores in-frame clones only, minus some. The repertoire holds approximately 110,000 clones, with about 62% as singletons. The sequencing sample was made of memory CD8+ T cells sorted from blood. Subset specified: CD45RO+ cells pooled with CCR7-negative TemRA cells. The source of these receptors is a woman under 40 in good health.

V usage is TRBV10-3 and J usage is TRBJ2-5; 9 bases line up with TRBD1. The J call is in doubt because the DNA end fits TRBJ2-7 better. This CDR3 has 14 amino acids. CDR1 and CDR2 (germline): ENHRY, SYGVKD. CDR3 sequence reads: CAISAGTGFYEQYF. The CDR3 coding sequence is TGTGCCATCAGTGCCGGGACAGGGTTCTACGAGCAGTACTTC.

V is TRBV19 and J is TRBJ1-4; 8 positions match TRBD1. Germline values: CDR1 LNHDA, CDR2 SQIVND (reference sequence). Trimming at V came to 3 bases and at J to 7 bases, leaving 4 bases not matched to a gene. The CDR3 has 14 residues. For the CDR3, the DNA is TGTGCCAGTAGTATGGGACAGGAAGGTGAAAAACTGTTTTTT. This encodes CASSMGQEGEKLFF.

V and J are TRBV5-1 and TRBJ2-5; 13 nucleotides match TRBD2. The CDR3 has 16 amino acids. Unmatched junction bases numbered 9, after V lost 5 bases and J lost 5 bases. The germline V gene encodes CDR1 SGHRS and CDR2 YFSETQ. The CDR3 here is CASRPGTSGTWETQYF. The CDR3 DNA reads TGCGCCAGCAGACCCGGGACTAGCGGGACGTGGGAGACCCAGTACTTC.

This chain links TRBV6-6 with TRBJ1-2; 8 positions match TRBD1. The germline gives CDR1 MNHNY, CDR2 SVGAGI (reference sequence). Trimming cost V 0 bases and J 4 bases; bases outside gene matches: 1. The CDR3 covers 14 residues. The CDR3 loop is CASSYSDRAYGYTF. CDR3 in DNA: TGTGCCAGCAGTTACTCGGACAGGGCCTATGGCTACACCTTC.

The chain uses TRBV4-2 and TRBJ2-7; 7 bases align to TRBD2. This CDR3 spans 16 amino acids. The germline CDR1 and CDR2 sequences are LGHNA and YNFKEQ. Germline trimming cut 5 bases from V and 2 bases from J; bases unmatched to any gene: 12. The CDR3 reads CASSLGASGGTYEQYF. CDR3 nucleotide sequence: TGTGCCAGCAGCTTGGGCGCTAGCGGAGGAACCTACGAGCAGTACTTC.

This clone was recorded once. This sequence joins TRBV23-1 and TRBJ2-7; possible D gene TRBD1, 5 bases. TRBV23-1 is an open reading frame whose function is uncertain. The V gene lost 0 bases and the J gene lost 4 bases, with 16 bases spanning the gap. This CDR3 has 16 amino acids. The CDR3 sequence is CASSQSEDTLRYEQYF. Written as DNA, the CDR3 is TGCGCCAGCAGTCAATCTGAGGACACCCTGCGTTACGAGCAGTACTTC.

Concerning this clone: The same CDR3 is also encoded by other DNA sequences in this sample. The chain joins TRBV15 to TRBJ1-2; D call uncertain. This CDR3 contains 14 residues. Per the germline V gene, CDR1 is LNHNV and CDR2 is YYDKDF (reference sequence). Trimming cost V 0 bases and J 4 bases, with 9 bases left between them. The CDR3 coding sequence is TGTGCCACCAGCAGAGACTCGGGAACCTATGGCTACACCTTC. Its translation: CATSRDSGTYGYTF.

This rearrangement joins TRBV6-4 to TRBJ2-2; TRBD2 is a possible D gene (5 bases). Trimming stripped 4 bases from V and 2 bases from J, with 11 bases between. This CDR3 contains 15 residues. Looked up from germline, CDR1 is MRHNA and CDR2 is SNTAGT. CDR3 DNA: TGTGCCAGCAGTGCCCCGGGGAAAAACACCGGGGAGCTGTTTTTT. This codes for CASSAPGKNTGELFF.

The chain is built from TRBV10-3 and TRBJ2-6; 7 positions agree with TRBD1. Germline CDR1 ENHRY, CDR2 SYGVKD. CDR3 length: 19 residues. The V segment lost 6 bases and the J segment 2 bases; nucleotides outside the gene matches: 16. CDR3 sequence: CAISKPFTPGTAGANVLTF. The DNA for the CDR3 is TGTGCCATCAGCAAGCCCTTTACACCCGGGACAGCTGGGGCCAACGTCCTGACTTTC.

The gene calls are TRBV15 and TRBJ2-2, with a tentative D call TRBD1 (7 bases). CDR1 LNHNV and CDR2 YYDKDF come from the germline V gene (reference sequence). V shed 3 bases and J shed 5 bases, with 16 bases lying between them. The CDR3 consists of 16 residues. DNA of the CDR3: TGTGCCACCAGCAGGGATAGACAGGGAGGAACCGGGGAGCTGTTTTTT. Translated: CATSRDRQGGTGELFF.

The chain carries TRBV4-1 and TRBJ1-2; possibly TRBD1 for D (5 bases). V was clipped by 6 bases and J by 5 bases, with 19 bases between them. The CDR3 covers 15 residues. CDR1 and CDR2 from the germline V gene are MGHRA and YSYEKL. The CDR3 region has the DNA TGCGCCAGCAGACAACTCCAGGGCGGCGGTTATGGCTACACCTTC. Protein product: CASRQLQGGGYGYTF.

There are a few counts of this clone. Different DNA sequences within this sample yield the same CDR3. The rearrangement uses TRBV10-3 and TRBJ2-7; 8 bases align to TRBD2. Germline loops: CDR1 ENHRY, CDR2 SYGVKD. V shed 9 bases and J 0 bases; nucleotides not matched to a gene: 1. There are 12 residues in the CDR3. The CDR3 region has the DNA TGTGCCATAGGACTAGCCTCCTACGAGCAGTACTTC. Its translation is CAIGLASYEQYF.

A few counts support this clone. This chain joins TRBV25-1 and TRBJ1-1, with D unclear. Germline CDR1 is MGHDK and CDR2 is SYGVNS. V gave up 8 bases and J gave up 3 bases, with 10 bases separating them. The CDR3 is 12 amino acids. CDR3 region: CASREADTEAFF. CDR3 nucleotide sequence: TGTGCCAGCCGGGAGGCAGACACTGAAGCTTTCTTT. Full variable domain (remainder filled in from reference TRBV25-1 and TRBJ1-1): EADIYQTPRYLVIGTGKKITLECSQTMGHDKMYWYQQDPGMELHLIHYSYGVNSTEKGDLSSESTVSRIRTEHFPLTLESARPSHTSQYLCASREADTEAFFGQGTRLTVV.

A word on this clone: One end of the junction is discordant with germline, which a read error may explain. The V and J genes are TRBV5-4 and TRBJ2-2; perhaps TRBD2 as D (6 bases). CDR1 is SGHNT, CDR2 YYREEE, per germline (reference sequence). This CDR3 has 16 amino acids. CDR3: CASSQEGPNPTGELFF. For the CDR3, the DNA is TGCGCCAGCAGCCAGGAGGGACCCAATCCCACCGGGGAGCTGTTTTTT.

This chain uses TRBV2 with TRBJ2-7, with 7 bases identical to TRBD2. This CDR3 is built from 16 residues. The germline V gene has CDR1 SNHLY and CDR2 FYNNEI. V lost 6 bases, J lost 2 bases, and 13 bases stayed unmatched. CDR3 in DNA: TGTGCCAGCAGCCAAGAAGGGGCGGGAGATCCCTACGAGCAGTACTTC. Its protein is CASSQEGAGDPYEQYF.

This clone was detected only a few times. The chain links TRBV28 to TRBJ1-2; D unclear. Germline CDR1 MDHEN, CDR2 SYDVKM. V was clipped by 3 bases and J by 5 bases, with 10 bases between them. The CDR3 sequence is 13 residues long. CDR3 nucleotide sequence: TGTGCCAGCAGTTTTGAAAGGTCGTATGGCTACACCTTC. Encoded protein: CASSFERSYGYTF.

The V gene is TRBV6-1, the J gene TRBJ2-5; 9 nucleotides align to TRBD1. Germline CDR1 MNHNS, CDR2 SASEGT. CDR3 size: 14 residues. Germline trimming cut 4 bases from V and 5 bases from J; bases unmatched to any gene: 5. The CDR3 sequence: CASSAGQGRETQYF. The CDR3 coding sequence is TGTGCCAGCAGTGCGGGACAGGGAAGGGAGACCCAGTACTTC.

This chain connects TRBV9 to TRBJ2-1, with D uncertain. Germline assignment: CDR1 SGDLS and CDR2 YYNGEE. Trimming took off 0 bases at V and 0 bases at J, with 25 bases between the two ends. CDR3 size: 21 residues. The CDR3 here is CASSVGMGKLSYASSYNEQFF. The DNA of the CDR3 is TGTGCCAGCAGCGTAGGTATGGGGAAACTATCCTATGCGAGCTCCTACAATGAGCAGTTCTTC.

This rearrangement joins TRBV30 to TRBJ2-7, with unresolved D. Germline V gives CDR1 GTSNPN, CDR2 SVGIG (reference sequence). The CDR3 is 13 residues long. Between the trimmed V and J ends, which lost 1 base and 4 bases, there was a span of 11 bases. For the CDR3, the DNA is TGTGCCTGGAGTGAGGCGTGGGGTTACGAGCAGTACTTC. Protein sequence: CAWSEAWGYEQYF.

In its sample, this clone was seen many times. In DNA, the CDR3 is TGCGCCAGCAGCTTGGAGGCGGGACGGTCAGAGACCCAGTACTTC. The encoded protein is CASSLEAGRSETQYF. The V call is TRBV5-1, the J call TRBJ2-5, with D perhaps matching TRBD2 (6 bases). The CDR3 has 15 amino acids. The V and J ends lost 0 bases and 4 bases respectively, with 13 bases between them. Germline lookup yields CDR1 SGHRS and CDR2 YFSETQ.

The rearrangement uses TRBV10-3 and TRBJ2-7; TRBD1 is a possible D gene (7 bases). The length of the CDR3 is 16 residues. Germline assignment: CDR1 ENHRY and CDR2 SYGVKD. The V end lost 0 bases, the J end lost 6 bases, and 18 bases lay between the germline ends. This CDR3 is CAISESVQGGSAEQYF. CDR3 DNA: TGTGCCATCAGTGAGTCTGTCCAGGGGGGTTCAGCCGAGCAGTACTTC.

This clone has a handful of counts. The chain combines TRBV5-1 with TRBJ1-3, with D perhaps TRBD1 (5 bases). Germline V CDR1 and CDR2: SGHRS, YFSETQ. Between the trimmed V and J ends, which lost 0 bases and 2 bases, there was a span of 12 bases. The CDR3 is made up of 16 amino acids. The chain's CDR3 is CASSLELGRTGNTIYF. The CDR3 region has the DNA TGCGCCAGCAGCTTGGAGCTGGGGCGTACTGGAAACACCATATATTTT.

The gene calls are TRBV11-2 and TRBJ2-1; D uncertain. This CDR3 comprises 15 residues. Germline V gene sequence: CDR1 SGHAT, CDR2 FQNNGV. With 5 bases removed from V and 0 bases from J, the gap between germline ends came to 11 bases. CDR3 DNA: TGTGCCAGCAGCCGTCGCCGCGGCTCCTACAATGAGCAGTTCTTC. Amino acids: CASSRRRGSYNEQFF.

The chain combines TRBV7-6 with TRBJ2-5; D unclear. There are 14 residues in the CDR3. Between the trimmed V and J ends, which lost 2 bases and 2 bases, there was a span of 9 bases. The germline V gene has CDR1 SGHVS and CDR2 FNYEAQ. CDR3 region: CASSLWTVQETQYF. CDR3 DNA: TGTGCCAGCAGCTTATGGACGGTACAAGAGACCCAGTACTTC.

The CDR3 region has the DNA TGTGCCAGCAGACTAACCGGGACACACTGGGCCTATGGCTACACCTTC. Translation: CASRLTGTHWAYGYTF. V is TRBV5-4 and J is TRBJ1-2; tentative D call: TRBD1 (6 bases). The CDR3 is 16 residues long. The ends were cut back, 5 bases at V and 4 bases at J, with 21 bases in the middle. The germline V gene encodes CDR1 SGHNT and CDR2 YYREEE (reference sequence).